Each of the 20 T cell receptor beta chains below was sequenced from the same sample in a study of cytomegalovirus exposure and HLA in healthy donors. The PCR had 60 Vbeta and 13 Jbeta primers. Clones were read by immunoSEQ multiplex PCR, and TCRdb kept only the in-frame ones, dropping some. The sample consists of about 130,000 clones, around 71% of them appearing once. Sequenced sample: PBMCs. These receptors were collected from a woman in her fifties or sixties in good health and CMV-seropositive.

This clone was picked up a small number of times. V is TRBV7-3 and J is TRBJ2-7, with D maybe TRBD1 (5 bases). From germline, CDR1 is SGHTA and CDR2 FQGTGA. The CDR3 contains 15 residues. Trimming took off 5 bases at V and 3 bases at J, with 17 bases between the two ends. The CDR3 is CASSPQGSALYEQYF. The CDR3 DNA reads TGTGCCAGCAGCCCTCAGGGCTCTGCCCTCTACGAGCAGTACTTC.

This chain links TRBV7-9 with TRBJ2-5, with D perhaps TRBD1 (5 bases). The CDR3 is made up of 14 amino acids. V was cut by 3 bases and J by 1 base, with 9 bases left in between. Germline-derived CDR1 and CDR2 are SEHNR and FQNEAQ (reference sequence). In nucleotides, the CDR3 is TGTGCCAGCAGCTTCGTCCAGGGCCAAGAGACCCAGTACTTC. The encoded protein is CASSFVQGQETQYF. The full variable domain, completed using reference TRBV7-9 and TRBJ2-5, is DTGVSQNPRHKITKRGQNVTFRCDPISEHNRLYWYRQTLGQGPEFLTYFQNEAQLEKSRLLSDRFSAERPKGSFSTLEIQRTEQGDSAMYLCASSFVQGQETQYFGPGTRLLVL.

The gene calls are TRBV29-1 and TRBJ2-7; D perhaps matches TRBD1 (6 bases). V was trimmed by 7 bases and J by 3 bases, leaving 10 bases between them. CDR3 length: 11 residues. Germline assignment: CDR1 SQVTM and CDR2 ANQGSEA. The CDR3 sequence is CSGGTNYEQYF. The CDR3 coding sequence is TGCAGCGGAGGGACAAACTACGAGCAGTACTTC.

This clone has just one count. The chain couples TRBV2 to TRBJ1-5; no clear D. This CDR3 spans 12 amino acids. CDR1 and CDR2 (germline): SNHLY, FYNNEI. V lost 10 bases and J lost 4, with 11 bases in between. CDR3 coding DNA: TGTGCCACCAACGGAGAGAATCAGCCCCAGCATTTT. Translating gives CATNGENQPQHF.

V and J are TRBV5-4 and TRBJ2-7, with a weak D call TRBD1 (5 bases). CDR1 is SGHNT and CDR2 is YYREEE in the germline V gene (reference sequence). V was trimmed by 1 base and J by 3 bases, leaving 8 bases between them. The CDR3 contains 13 residues. CDR3 bases: TGTGCCAGCAGCTTGAAGACAGACTACGAGCAGTACTTC. Its translation is CASSLKTDYEQYF.

The CDR3 bases are TGTGCCAGCAGCTCTCCGGGGGGAAACACCATATATTTT. Translation gives CASSSPGGNTIYF. The rearrangement links TRBV27 to TRBJ1-3; D is uncertain. CDR3 length equals 13 residues. Trimming removed 6 bases from V and 4 bases from J, with 10 bases in between. Germline CDR1 MNHEY, CDR2 SMNVEV (reference sequence).

This rearrangement joins TRBV6-5 to TRBJ1-2; 7 bases map to TRBD1. The CDR3 is 15 residues long. V lost 5 bases, J lost 8 bases, and 14 bases stayed unmatched. Germline V lookup: CDR1 MNHEY, CDR2 SVGAGI. This chain's CDR3 is CASSPPLTGIRGYTF. CDR3 nucleotide sequence: TGTGCCAGCAGTCCCCCCCTGACAGGGATACGCGGCTACACCTTC.

This clone was found a few times. The V call is TRBV5-6, the J call TRBJ2-7; possibly TRBD1 for D (5 bases). Trimming left V 0 bases short and J 7 bases short, with 5 bases between. Germline V CDR1 and CDR2: SGHDT, YYEEEE. The CDR3 is 11 amino acids. The CDR3 bases are TGTGCCAGCAGCTTGGAGGGGGAGCAGTACTTC. Its translation is CASSLEGEQYF. Based on the CDR3 plus reference TRBV5-6 and TRBJ2-7, the full variable domain is DAGVTQSPTHLIKTRGQQVTLRCSPKSGHDTVSWYQQALGQGPQFIFQYYEEEERQRGNFPDRFSGHQFPNYSSELNVNALLLGDSALYLCASSLEGEQYFGPGTRLTVT.

The rearrangement uses TRBV5-5 and TRBJ1-5; TRBD1 agrees at 11 bases. Losses at the gene ends were 3 bases for V and 9 bases for J; bases not matched to a gene: 5. The CDR3 runs to 14 residues. The germline V gene has CDR1 SGHKS and CDR2 YYEKEE (reference sequence). Here the CDR3 DNA reads TGTGCCAGCAGCTCGGACAGGGGGCGAGGGCCCCAGCATTTT. It codes for CASSSDRGRGPQHF.

DNA of the CDR3: TGTGCCAGCAGCAAAGAAGCGGGGTATCAGCCCCGGCATTTT. Translated, it gives CASSKEAGYQPRHF. The chain carries TRBV21-1 and TRBJ1-5. TRBV21-1 is labeled a pseudogene. This CDR3 is 14 amino acids long.

This chain uses TRBV2 with TRBJ2-3; D remains unclear. This CDR3 region has 12 residues. The V gene lost 8 bases and the J gene lost 1 base, with 7 bases spanning the gap. Germline assignment: CDR1 SNHLY and CDR2 FYNNEI. CDR3 in DNA: TGTGCCAGCGCGCCGGGCACAGATACGCAGTATTTT. Translated: CASAPGTDTQYF.

This clone has just a few counts. The chain joins TRBV27 to TRBJ2-5, with D perhaps TRBD1 (5 bases). Trimming left V 4 bases short and J 3 bases short, with 12 bases between. The CDR3 consists of 14 residues. Germline lookup yields CDR1 MNHEY and CDR2 SMNVEV (reference sequence). CDR3 DNA sequence: TGTGCCAGCAGTTCCTCAGGGCTCAAAGAGACCCAGTACTTC. It translates to CASSSSGLKETQYF.

This clone was detected ten times or more. The chain joins TRBV13 to TRBJ2-7; no definite D call. The CDR3 runs 15 residues. Germline V gives CDR1 PRHDT, CDR2 FYEKMQ (reference sequence). The V gene lost 5 bases and the J gene lost 1 base, with 15 bases spanning the gap. This chain's CDR3 is CASSPSLTESYEQYF. The CDR3 coding sequence is TGTGCCAGCAGCCCCTCCTTAACAGAATCCTACGAGCAGTACTTC. The whole variable domain, remainder taken from reference TRBV13 and TRBJ2-7, is AAGVIQSPRHLIKEKRETATLKCYPIPRHDTVYWYQQGPGQDPQFLISFYEKMQSDKGSIPDRFSAQQFSDYHSELNMSSLELGDSALYFCASSPSLTESYEQYFGPGTRLTVT.

The sample holds a few counts of this clone. The chain is built from TRBV6-5 and TRBJ2-7; possibly TRBD1 for D (5 bases). V shed 5 bases and J shed 3 bases, with 17 bases lying between them. The CDR3 runs to 15 residues. CDR1 is MNHEY and CDR2 is SVGAGI in the germline V gene. The CDR3: CASSQSRSGLYEQYF. In DNA, the CDR3 is TGTGCCAGCAGTCAATCGAGGTCAGGGCTCTACGAGCAGTACTTC.

The chain is built from TRBV5-1 and TRBJ2-2; TRBD2 aligns across 10 bases. Germline V lookup: CDR1 SGHRS, CDR2 YFSETQ. This CDR3 spans 19 amino acids. Trimming at V came to 2 bases and at J to 2 bases, leaving 12 bases not matched to a gene. This chain's CDR3 is CASSLGLSSGGHNTGELFF. As DNA, the CDR3 is TGCGCCAGCAGCTTAGGACTGTCTAGCGGGGGCCATAACACCGGGGAGCTGTTTTTT.

V is TRBV4-1 and J is TRBJ2-7; tentatively, D is TRBD2 (5 bases). This CDR3 region has 16 residues. From germline, CDR1 is MGHRA and CDR2 YSYEKL. The V gene lost 3 bases and the J gene lost 4 bases, with 19 bases spanning the gap. The CDR3 nucleotides read TGCGCCAGCAGCCACCCCCCAGCGGCAACCGGGTACGAGCAGTACTTC. This encodes CASSHPPAATGYEQYF.

The chain recombines TRBV27 with TRBJ2-3; 13 bases are a match to TRBD2. CDR1 is MNHEY and CDR2 is SMNVEV in the germline V gene (reference sequence). V shed 5 bases, J shed 4 bases, and the junction held 6 bases outside the gene matches. This CDR3 region has 16 residues. DNA of the CDR3: TGTGCCAGCAGTCCGTTGACTAGCGGGGGGCCAGATACGCAGTATTTT. It encodes CASSPLTSGGPDTQYF.

The chain carries TRBV7-6 and TRBJ2-2; D is ambiguous. V was clipped by 4 bases and J by 0 bases, with 9 bases between them. Germline-derived CDR1 and CDR2 are SGHVS and FNYEAQ. The CDR3 covers 15 residues. CDR3: CASSYPQSNTGELFF. DNA of the CDR3: TGTGCCAGCAGCTACCCACAGTCGAACACCGGGGAGCTGTTTTTT.

The chain joins TRBV7-3 to TRBJ2-3; TRBD1 matches 8 bases. Unmatched junction bases numbered 4, after V lost 3 bases and J lost 2 bases. Germline values: CDR1 SGHTA, CDR2 FQGTGA. CDR3 size: 15 residues. The CDR3 region has the DNA TGTGCCAGCAGCTTCGGACAGGGCTTCACAGATACGCAGTATTTT. Its translation is CASSFGQGFTDTQYF.

The genes are TRBV14 and TRBJ1-2; TRBD1 matches at 9 bases. CDR1 SGHDN and CDR2 FVKESK come from the germline V gene. The CDR3 loop spans 15 amino acids. The trim removed 3 bases at V and 4 bases at J, leaving 6 bases unmatched. This CDR3 reads CASSHLQTGGYGYTF. CDR3 nucleotides: TGTGCCAGCAGCCACCTCCAGACAGGGGGCTATGGCTACACCTTC.